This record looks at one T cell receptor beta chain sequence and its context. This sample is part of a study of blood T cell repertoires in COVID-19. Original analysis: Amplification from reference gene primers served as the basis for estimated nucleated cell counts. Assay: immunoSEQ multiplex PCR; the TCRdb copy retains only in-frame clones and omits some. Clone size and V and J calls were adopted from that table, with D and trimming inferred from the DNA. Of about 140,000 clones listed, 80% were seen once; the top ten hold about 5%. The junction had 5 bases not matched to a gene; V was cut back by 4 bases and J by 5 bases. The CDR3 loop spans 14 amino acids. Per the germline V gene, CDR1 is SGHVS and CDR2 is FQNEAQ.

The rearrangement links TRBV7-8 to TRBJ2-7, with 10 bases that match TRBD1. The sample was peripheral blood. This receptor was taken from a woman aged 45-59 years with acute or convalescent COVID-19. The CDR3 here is CASSSGQGVNEQYF. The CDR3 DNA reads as TGTGCCAGCAGCTCCGGACAGGGGGTCAACGAGCAGTACTTC.